A selection of T cell receptor beta chains follows, all from one sample in a study of T cells in Graves' hyperthyroidism and ophthalmopathy. TCRdb used MiXCR to reprocess the multiplex PCR reads, holding one entry per CDR3 protein. The data contain about 840,000 distinct CDR3 sequences, roughly 40% of them singletons. Sequencing was performed on blood. These receptors were obtained from a man in his late teens or twenties with Graves' hyperthyroidism. Each CDR3 is given with its conserved first and last residue. D genes are given only for firm matches. Size is omitted from some rows. Given values are once, few, many or a class for expanded clones.

v_call: TRBV9
d_call: .
j_call: TRBJ2-2
clone_size: .
cdr3_aa: CASSQAARASGELFF
cdr3_nt: TGTGCCAGCAGCCAAGCGGCAAGGGCCAGCGGGGAGCTGTTTTTT

v_call: TRBV14
d_call: TRBD2
j_call: TRBJ2-5
clone_size: few
cdr3_aa: CASSQIGGLKETQYF
cdr3_nt: TGTGCCAGCAGCCAAATCGGGGGGTTAAAAGAGACCCAGTACTTC

v_call: TRBV4-1
d_call: TRBD1
j_call: TRBJ2-5
clone_size: many
cdr3_aa: CASSQPGTGEETQYF
cdr3_nt: TGCGCCAGCAGCCAACCCGGGACAGGGGAAGAGACCCAGTACTTC

v_call: TRBV9
d_call: .
j_call: TRBJ2-7
clone_size: few
cdr3_aa: CASSAGAEGAYEQYF
cdr3_nt: TGTGCCAGCAGCGCCGGGGCTGAGGGCGCCTACGAGCAGTACTTC

v_call: TRBV2
d_call: .
j_call: TRBJ2-2
clone_size: many
cdr3_aa: CASNEGAGELFF
cdr3_nt: TGTGCCAGCAATGAGGGGGCCGGGGAGCTGTTTTTT

v_call: TRBV29-1
d_call: TRBD2
j_call: TRBJ2-2
clone_size: .
cdr3_aa: CSVGGLAGGPTGELFF
cdr3_nt: TGCAGCGTTGGGGGACTAGCGGGGGGGCCAACCGGGGAGCTGTTTTTT

v_call: TRBV20-1
d_call: .
j_call: TRBJ1-6
clone_size: few
cdr3_aa: CSATVGGSYNSPLHF
cdr3_nt: TGCAGTGCCACGGTAGGGGGTTCCTATAATTCACCCCTCCACTTT

v_call: TRBV2
d_call: .
j_call: TRBJ1-2
clone_size: many
cdr3_aa: CASSREPYGYTF
cdr3_nt: TGTGCCAGCTCCAGGGAGCCCTATGGCTACACCTTC

v_call: TRBV6-5
d_call: TRBD1
j_call: TRBJ1-6
clone_size: many
cdr3_aa: CASSQDRLNSPLHF
cdr3_nt: TGTGCCAGCAGCCAGGACAGGCTGAATTCACCCCTCCACTTT

v_call: TRBV7-2
d_call: .
j_call: TRBJ2-7
clone_size: .
cdr3_aa: CASSFLPRQLAYEQYF
cdr3_nt: TGTGCCAGCAGTTTCTTACCCAGACAGCTCGCCTACGAGCAGTACTTC

v_call: TRBV7-3
d_call: .
j_call: TRBJ1-1
clone_size: .
cdr3_aa: CASSEYWGWNTEAFF
cdr3_nt: TGTGCCAGCAGTGAATATTGGGGGTGGAACACTGAAGCTTTCTTT

v_call: TRBV7-9
d_call: TRBD1
j_call: TRBJ1-4
clone_size: .
cdr3_aa: CASSITGGRNEKLFF
cdr3_nt: TGTGCCAGCAGCATCACAGGGGGCCGTAATGAAAAACTGTTTTTT

v_call: TRBV2
d_call: .
j_call: TRBJ1-1
clone_size: .
cdr3_aa: CASKIATEAFF
cdr3_nt: TGTGCCAGCAAGATAGCCACTGAAGCTTTCTTT

v_call: TRBV7-9
d_call: .
j_call: TRBJ2-6
clone_size: .
cdr3_aa: CASSNTGTSASGANVLTF
cdr3_nt: TGTGCCAGCAGTAATACCGGGACTTCTGCCTCTGGGGCCAACGTCCTGACTTTC

v_call: TRBV20-1
d_call: .
j_call: TRBJ1-4
clone_size: .
cdr3_aa: CSAGQQNTEKLFF
cdr3_nt: TGCAGTGCTGGACAGCAGAACACTGAAAAACTGTTTTTT

v_call: TRBV2
d_call: .
j_call: TRBJ1-2
clone_size: many
cdr3_aa: CASSEGGYYGYTF
cdr3_nt: TGTGCCAGCAGTGAAGGCGGCTACTATGGCTACACCTTC